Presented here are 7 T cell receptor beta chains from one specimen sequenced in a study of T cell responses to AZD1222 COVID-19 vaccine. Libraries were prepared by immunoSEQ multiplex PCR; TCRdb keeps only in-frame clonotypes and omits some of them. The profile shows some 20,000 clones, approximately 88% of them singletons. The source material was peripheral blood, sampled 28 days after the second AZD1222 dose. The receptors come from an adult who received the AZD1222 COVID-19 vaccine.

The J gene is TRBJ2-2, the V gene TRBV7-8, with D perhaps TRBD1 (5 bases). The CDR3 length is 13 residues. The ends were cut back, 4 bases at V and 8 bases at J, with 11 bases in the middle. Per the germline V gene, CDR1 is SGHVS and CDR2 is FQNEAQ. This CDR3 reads CASSSQGWGELFF. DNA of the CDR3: TGTGCCAGCAGCTCCCAGGGTTGGGGGGAGCTGTTTTTT.

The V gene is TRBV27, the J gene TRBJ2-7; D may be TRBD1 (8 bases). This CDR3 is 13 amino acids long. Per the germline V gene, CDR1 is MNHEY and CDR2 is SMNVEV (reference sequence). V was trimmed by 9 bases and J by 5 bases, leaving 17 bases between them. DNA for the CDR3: TGTGCCAGTGAGGGTACAGGGGGGGACGAGCAGTACTTC. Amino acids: CASEGTGGDEQYF.

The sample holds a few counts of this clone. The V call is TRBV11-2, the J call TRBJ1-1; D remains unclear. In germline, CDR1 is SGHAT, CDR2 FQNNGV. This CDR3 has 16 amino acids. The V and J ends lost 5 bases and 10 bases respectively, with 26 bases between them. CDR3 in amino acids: CASSPGAGSDYVGAFF. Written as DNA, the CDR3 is TGTGCCAGCAGCCCTGGCGCGGGCAGCGACTACGTGGGAGCTTTCTTT.

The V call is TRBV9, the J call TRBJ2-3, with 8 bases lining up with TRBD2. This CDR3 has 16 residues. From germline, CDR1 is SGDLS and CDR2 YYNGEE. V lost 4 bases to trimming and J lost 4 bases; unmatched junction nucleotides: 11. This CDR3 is CASSPRGGGDSDTQYF. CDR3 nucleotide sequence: TGTGCCAGCAGCCCCCGGGGGGGAGGGGACTCAGATACGCAGTATTTT.

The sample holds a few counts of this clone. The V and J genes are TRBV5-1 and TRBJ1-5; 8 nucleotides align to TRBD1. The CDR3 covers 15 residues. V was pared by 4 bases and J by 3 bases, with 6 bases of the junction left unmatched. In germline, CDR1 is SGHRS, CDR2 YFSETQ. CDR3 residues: CASSPGQGPNQPQHF. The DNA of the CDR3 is TGCGCCAGCAGCCCCGGACAGGGACCCAATCAGCCCCAGCATTTT.

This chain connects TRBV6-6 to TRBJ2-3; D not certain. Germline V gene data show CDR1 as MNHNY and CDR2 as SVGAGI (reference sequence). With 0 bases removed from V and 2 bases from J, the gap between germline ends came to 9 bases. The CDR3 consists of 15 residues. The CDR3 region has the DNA TGTGCCAGCAGTTACTCGACACTGATCACAGATACGCAGTATTTT. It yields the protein CASSYSTLITDTQYF.

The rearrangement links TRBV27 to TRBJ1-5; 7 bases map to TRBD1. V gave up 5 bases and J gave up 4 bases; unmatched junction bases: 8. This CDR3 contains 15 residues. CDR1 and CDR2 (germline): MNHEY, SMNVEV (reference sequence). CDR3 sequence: CASSQRQGMNQPQHF. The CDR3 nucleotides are TGTGCCAGCAGTCAAAGACAGGGAATGAATCAGCCCCAGCATTTT.